The following is a T cell receptor (beta chain) sequence with its context. Its antigen is unidentified. The treatment is: over 15 received Ad26.COV2.S at low or high dose, single or two shots; about 5 received placebo; per-sample allocation not given. Specimens were obtained on day 63 following the first vaccine or placebo injection. These data come from a study of Ad26.COV2.S vaccination and SARS-CoV-2 variants. The study, taken as a whole, reports: The analyses of TCR breadth and depth may have understated the size of total T cell responses. A substantial breadth of spike-specific CD8+ and CD4+ T cell responses after vaccination has been reported. Higher spike-specific TCR breadth was found in vaccine recipients than in placebo recipients.

This table comes from immunoSEQ multiplex PCR, and its TCRdb copy is limited to in-frame clones, with some not included. In the table there are 350,000 to 450,000 clones, 70% to 90% of which are singletons. Germline CDR1 and CDR2: SEHNR and FQNEAQ (reference sequence). The CDR3 is made up of 15 amino acids. Trimming removed 1 base from V and 2 bases from J; junction bases left unmatched: 4. J is TRBJ2-7 and V is TRBV7-9; 8 bases map to TRBD1. The origin of this receptor is a person between 18 and 65 years old who received the Ad26.COV2.S COVID-19 vaccine or a placebo. The source material was peripheral blood, sampled in a trial of Ad26.COV2.S vaccine versus placebo. The CDR3 nucleotides are TGTGCCAGCAGCTTAGGCCTGGGACAGGCCTACGAGCAGTACTTC. This sequence encodes CASSLGLGQAYEQYF.